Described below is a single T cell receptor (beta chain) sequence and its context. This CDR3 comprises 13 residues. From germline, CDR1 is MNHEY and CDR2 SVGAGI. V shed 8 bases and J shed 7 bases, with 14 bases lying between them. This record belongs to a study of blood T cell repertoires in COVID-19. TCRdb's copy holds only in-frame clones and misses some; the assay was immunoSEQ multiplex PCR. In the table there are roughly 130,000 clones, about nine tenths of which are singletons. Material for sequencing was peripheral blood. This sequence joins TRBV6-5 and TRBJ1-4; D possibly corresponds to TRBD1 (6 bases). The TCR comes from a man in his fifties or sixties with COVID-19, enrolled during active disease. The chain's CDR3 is CASRDIGIEKLFF. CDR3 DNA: TGTGCCAGCCGGGACATCGGAATTGAAAAACTGTTTTTT.